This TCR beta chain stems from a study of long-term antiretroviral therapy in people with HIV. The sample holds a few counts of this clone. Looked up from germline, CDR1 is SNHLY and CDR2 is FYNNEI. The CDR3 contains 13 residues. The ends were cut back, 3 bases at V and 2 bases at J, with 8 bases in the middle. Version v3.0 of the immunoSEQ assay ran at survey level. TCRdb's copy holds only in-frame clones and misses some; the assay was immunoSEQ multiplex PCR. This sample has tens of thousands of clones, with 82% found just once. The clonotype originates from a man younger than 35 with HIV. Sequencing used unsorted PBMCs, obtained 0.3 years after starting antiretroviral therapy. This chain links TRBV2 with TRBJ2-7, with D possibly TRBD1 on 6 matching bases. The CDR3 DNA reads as TGTGCCAGCAGTGAGGGGGCAGCCTACGAGCAGTACTTC. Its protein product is CASSEGAAYEQYF.